The 18 T cell receptor beta chains presented below share a single source sample, sequenced in a study of OX40 agonist ivuxolimab in advanced cancers. Sequenced by immunoSEQ multiplex PCR; TCRdb stores in-frame clones only, minus some. The sample lists under 100,000 clones, 90% to 95% occurring once. The sequencing here drew on CD4+ or CD8+ T cells sorted from blood, taken in a trial of the OX40 agonist ivuxolimab. These receptors were obtained from an adult with an advanced solid tumor such as melanoma, head and neck, liver or kidney cancer.

For this clone: An end of the junction does not agree with germline; a read error may underlie this. This chain uses TRBV11-3 with TRBJ2-1, with D unresolved. Per germline, CDR1 SGHNT and CDR2 YENEEA. The CDR3 sequence is 13 residues long. The CDR3, as DNA: TGTGCCAGCAGCTTAGGGTTATACAGTGAGCAGTTCTTC. The encoded protein is CASSLGLYSEQFF.

The chain uses TRBV7-8 and TRBJ2-3, with D possibly TRBD1 on 6 matching bases. This CDR3 comprises 17 residues. Trimming took off 5 bases at V and 5 bases at J, with 23 bases between the two ends. The germline V gene encodes CDR1 SGHVS and CDR2 FQNEAQ. This chain's CDR3 is CASSAYRDPTWGDTQYF. The CDR3 DNA is TGTGCCAGCAGCGCCTACAGGGACCCGACGTGGGGAGATACGCAGTATTTT.

The chain couples TRBV29-1 to TRBJ1-2; D gene unclear. Trimming cost V 7 bases and J 8 bases, with 17 bases left between them. From germline, CDR1 is SQVTM and CDR2 ANQGSEA. The CDR3 totals 12 residues. The CDR3: CSASGGEIGYTF. The CDR3 nucleotides read TGCAGCGCGAGCGGCGGGGAGATAGGCTACACCTTC.

A few counts support this clone. The V call is TRBV5-6, the J call TRBJ2-7, with D uncertain. The CDR3 covers 11 residues. Germline V gives CDR1 SGHDT, CDR2 YYEEEE. The V gene lost 1 base and the J gene lost 5 bases, with 4 bases spanning the gap. The CDR3 coding sequence is TGTGCCAGCAGCTTGTCCCACGAGCAGTACTTC. Its protein product is CASSLSHEQYF.

This chain connects TRBV10-2 to TRBJ2-1; D unresolved. This CDR3 comprises 13 residues. Trimming stripped 2 bases from V and 10 bases from J, with 12 bases between. In germline, CDR1 is WSHSY, CDR2 SAAADI. The CDR3, as DNA: TGCGCCAGCAGTGAGCCCCCCTCGGGCGAGCAGTTCTTC. As protein: CASSEPPSGEQFF.

The chain uses TRBV5-1 and TRBJ2-2; the D gene is possibly TRBD1 (6 bases). In germline, CDR1 is SGHRS, CDR2 YFSETQ. The CDR3 length is 14 residues. V was clipped by 0 bases and J by 6 bases, with 9 bases between them. The CDR3 region has the DNA TGCGCCAGCAGCTTGGGGGACATAGCCGGGGAGCTGTTTTTT. The encoded protein is CASSLGDIAGELFF. The whole variable domain, remainder taken from reference TRBV5-1 and TRBJ2-2, is KAGVTQTPRYLIKTRGQQVTLSCSPISGHRSVSWYQQTPGQGLQFLFEYFSETQRNKGNFPGRFSGRQFSNSRSEMNVSTLELGDSALYLCASSLGDIAGELFFGEGSRLTVL.

The J gene is TRBJ2-1, the V gene TRBV18; 11 bases align to TRBD2. The germline V gene encodes CDR1 KGHSH and CDR2 LQKENI. This CDR3 has 18 amino acids. The V and J ends lost 0 bases and 7 bases, in that order; junction bases with no gene match: 11. The CDR3 sequence is CASSPPRDSGRVDNEQFF. The DNA of the CDR3 is TGTGCCAGCTCACCACCGCGCGATAGCGGGAGGGTGGATAATGAGCAGTTCTTC. The full variable domain, rest sourced from reference TRBV18 and TRBJ2-1, is NAGVMQNPRHLVRRRGQEARLRCSPMKGHSHVYWYRQLPEEGLKFMVYLQKENIIDESGMPKERFSAEFPKEGPSILRIQQVVRGDSAAYFCASSPPRDSGRVDNEQFFGPGTRLTVL.

The chain links TRBV6-1 to TRBJ2-7, with TRBD2 matching 10 bases. The CDR3 consists of 15 residues. V shed 7 bases, J shed 2 bases, and the junction held 8 bases outside the gene matches. Germline CDR1 and CDR2: MNHNS and SASEGT. CDR3 coding DNA: TGTGCCAGCAAAGAAATGCTAGCGGGGGCCTACGAGCAGTACTTC. Encoded protein: CASKEMLAGAYEQYF.

The chain carries TRBV10-2 and TRBJ2-5; D is uncertain. The germline CDR1 and CDR2 sequences are WSHSY and SAAADI. The CDR3 runs to 17 residues. Trimming cost V 2 bases and J 2 bases, with 18 bases left between them. CDR3 DNA sequence: TGCGCCAGCAGTGAGAAAACGAGCGAGAGAGTACAAGAGACCCAGTACTTC. Translation gives CASSEKTSERVQETQYF.

The chain uses TRBV28 and TRBJ2-2; 8 bases are shared with TRBD1. Germline V gene lookup returns CDR1 MDHEN and CDR2 SYDVKM. CDR3 size: 14 residues. With 5 bases clipped from V and 6 bases from J, the junction kept 5 bases outside the gene matches. The CDR3 spells CASSMTGVPGELFF. The CDR3 nucleotides are TGTGCCAGCAGTATGACAGGGGTTCCCGGGGAGCTGTTTTTT.

V usage is TRBV6-1 and J usage is TRBJ1-4, with unresolved D. The CDR3 is made up of 14 amino acids. The V end lost 5 bases, the J end lost 7 bases, and 14 bases lay between the germline ends. Germline CDR1 reads MNHNS; CDR2 reads SASEGT. The CDR3 spells CASSPTQRGEKLFF. The DNA for the CDR3 is TGTGCCAGCAGTCCGACACAAAGAGGTGAAAAACTGTTTTTT.

V gene TRBV28 combines with J gene TRBJ1-5, with TRBD1 identical over 7 bases. CDR3 length equals 14 residues. V trimming: 5 bases; J trimming: 4 bases; junction bases outside the gene matches: 5. Germline V gene data show CDR1 as MDHEN and CDR2 as SYDVKM. CDR3 residues: CASSPQDRNQPQHF. CDR3 in DNA: TGTGCCAGCAGTCCCCAGGACAGGAATCAGCCCCAGCATTTT.

The table lists this clone with a few counts. The chain is built from TRBV19 and TRBJ1-5, with D unresolved. Deletions cut 10 bases from V and 2 bases from J, with 18 bases between. The CDR3 runs to 15 residues. The V gene's germline CDR1 is LNHDA and CDR2 SQIVND (reference sequence). CDR3 sequence reads: CATTAIVGGNQPQHF. Here the CDR3 DNA reads TGTGCCACTACCGCCATCGTGGGAGGCAATCAGCCCCAGCATTTT. The full variable domain, with the rest looked up from reference TRBV19 and TRBJ1-5, is DGGITQSPKYLFRKEGQNVTLSCEQNLNHDAMYWYRQDPGQGLRLIYYSQIVNDFQKGDIAEGYSVSREKKESFPLTVTSAQKNPTAFYLCATTAIVGGNQPQHFGDGTRLSIL.

Only one count was recorded for this clone. The chain recombines TRBV7-6 with TRBJ2-3, with 7 bases lining up with TRBD2. This CDR3 contains 15 residues. From germline, CDR1 is SGHVS and CDR2 FNYEAQ. V lost 5 bases, J lost 1 base, and 6 bases stayed unmatched. For the CDR3, the DNA is TGTGCCAGCAGCGAGGGCACTAGCGGCACAGATACGCAGTATTTT. Its translation: CASSEGTSGTDTQYF.

The chain joins TRBV6-5 to TRBJ1-4; maybe TRBD1 (5 bases). Germline CDR1 reads MNHEY; CDR2 reads SVGAGI. This CDR3 comprises 14 residues. V was trimmed by 5 bases and J by 8 bases, leaving 15 bases between them. This chain's CDR3 is CASSNKRGSEKLFF. CDR3 coding DNA: TGTGCCAGCAGTAACAAACGGGGCTCAGAAAAACTGTTTTTT.

The chain couples TRBV10-2 to TRBJ1-6, with 8 bases fitting TRBD1. The V and J ends lost 5 bases and 9 bases, in that order; junction bases with no gene match: 6. The CDR3 sequence is 14 residues long. Germline CDR1 and CDR2: WSHSY and SAAADI. This CDR3 reads CASSITGGSSPLHF. CDR3 DNA sequence: TGCGCCAGCAGTATAACAGGGGGAAGTTCACCCCTCCACTTT.

Regarding this clone: At the DNA level, this CDR3 is encoded by other sequences in the same sample as well. This chain links TRBV7-2 with TRBJ2-1, with 7 bases identical to TRBD2. V gave up 5 bases and J gave up 0 bases; unmatched junction bases: 4. The CDR3 has 15 amino acids. CDR1 is SGHTA and CDR2 is FQGNSA in the germline V gene. CDR3 region: CASSPAGSSYNEQFF. In DNA, the CDR3 is TGTGCCAGCAGCCCAGCGGGGAGCTCCTACAATGAGCAGTTCTTC.

V is TRBV28 and J is TRBJ1-2, with 9 bases that match TRBD1. The germline gives CDR1 MDHEN, CDR2 SYDVKM. This CDR3 has 16 residues. Trimming at V came to 5 bases and at J to 4 bases, leaving 11 bases not matched to a gene. CDR3 residues: CASSPDRGVVGYGYTF. DNA for the CDR3: TGTGCCAGCAGTCCGGACAGGGGCGTCGTAGGCTATGGCTACACCTTC.